Listed below are T cell receptor beta chains from one sample, sequenced in a study of early T cells in non-severe SARS-CoV-2 infection. TCRdb independently ran MiXCR on the 5' RACE reads; one entry per CDR3 protein. The sample shows tens of thousands of distinct CDR3 sequences, under 15% of them seen only once. The source material was whole blood. The receptors here all came from an adult who was a healthcare worker with PCR-confirmed SARS-CoV-2 infection or an uninfected control (not recorded which). Each CDR3 is given with its conserved first and last residue. The order of the fields is CDR3 DNA, CDR3 protein, D gene, V gene, J gene, clone size. A D gene is named only where the DNA matches it firmly. Rows may omit the clone size; those that give it use once, few, many or a size class.

TGTGCCAGCAGCGGGGGACCAGGGAGGAACGAGCAGTACTTC,CASSGGPGRNEQYF,-,TRBV5-6,TRBJ2-7,-
TGTGCCAGCAGCACAGGGGGCGGAAGCAATCAGCCCCAGCATTTT,CASSTGGGSNQPQHF,TRBD1,TRBV28,TRBJ1-5,many
TGCAGCGGCCAGGACAGCTCCTACGAGCAGTACTTC,CSGQDSSYEQYF,-,TRBV29-1,TRBJ2-7,many
TGCGCCAGCAGCCTACTTCTGTCGGTTGCTAATGAAAAACTGTTTTTT,CASSLLLSVANEKLFF,-,TRBV4-1,TRBJ1-4,many
TGTGCCAGCAGTCCCATTGGGACACTCTCTGGGGCCAACGTCCTGACTTTC,CASSPIGTLSGANVLTF,-,TRBV28,TRBJ2-6,many
TGTGCCAGCAGTTTTGGTTCCATTTGGGGCTATGGCTACACCTTC,CASSFGSIWGYGYTF,-,TRBV12-3/TRBV12-4,TRBJ1-2,many
TGCGCCAGCAGCCAGCTGCTCCGGGAGACCCAGTACTTC,CASSQLLRETQYF,-,TRBV4-1,TRBJ2-5,many
TGTGCCAGCAGCCCGCAAGTCCCGGGACAGGGTTCGAAGGGCAATGAGCAGTTCTTC,CASSPQVPGQGSKGNEQFF,TRBD1,TRBV5-5,TRBJ2-1,many
TGTGCCAGCAGCTTAGCGGCCGGGAGCAACACCGGGGAGCTGTTTTTT,CASSLAAGSNTGELFF,-,TRBV7-2,TRBJ2-2,many
TGCAGTGCTAGTCCATCCGGGAAAACCTACGAGCAGTACTTC,CSASPSGKTYEQYF,-,TRBV20-1,TRBJ2-7,-
TGCAGTGCTAGTGAAGGGACAGGGGACGCTGGAAACACCATATATTTT,CSASEGTGDAGNTIYF,TRBD1,TRBV20-1,TRBJ1-3,many
TGTGCCAGCAGCTTCGGACAGGGCACGAACAATGAGCAGTTCTTC,CASSFGQGTNNEQFF,TRBD1,TRBV7-9,TRBJ2-1,-
TGTGCCAGCAGAATCGGACAGCTACAAGAGACCCAGTACTTC,CASRIGQLQETQYF,-,TRBV7-6,TRBJ2-5,many
TGTGCCAGCAGTTTAGGGACTAGCGGGGTCTACGAGCAGTACTTC,CASSLGTSGVYEQYF,TRBD2,TRBV12-3/TRBV12-4,TRBJ2-7,many
TGTGCCAGCAGGTCGAAGTTTTTTCAGCAGTATTTT,CASRSKFFQQYF,-,TRBV12-3/TRBV12-4,TRBJ2-3,many
TGTGCCAGCAGCCAAGTCGAGAGCTCCTACAATGAGCAGTTCTTC,CASSQVESSYNEQFF,-,TRBV4-2,TRBJ2-1,many
TGTGCCAGCAGTGGGGAAGGGTGGAGCACTGAAGCTTTCTTT,CASSGEGWSTEAFF,-,TRBV28,TRBJ1-1,many
TGCAGCGCCCGAGGGGTGTCTATCTCTGGGGAGCTGTTTTTT,CSARGVSISGELFF,-,TRBV29-1,TRBJ2-2,many
TGTGCCAGCAGTTCCGGACTAGCGGGGCACGAGCAGTACTTC,CASSSGLAGHEQYF,TRBD2,TRBV27,TRBJ2-7,many
TGTGCCAGCAGTTACTCAGGCGGGAGAGTTTACGAGCAGTACTTC,CASSYSGGRVYEQYF,TRBD2,TRBV6-6,TRBJ2-7,-
TGTGCCAGCACCCCAAACGTTTTCCTGGTTACAGATACGCAGTATTTT,CASTPNVFLVTDTQYF,-,TRBV7-9,TRBJ2-3,many
TGTGCCAGCACCTCCACCCTGGGGGCCCGCAATGAGCAGTTCTTC,CASTSTLGARNEQFF,-,TRBV27,TRBJ2-1,many
TGTGCCAGCAGCCCCGATTCCTCCTATAATTCACCCCTCCACTTT,CASSPDSSYNSPLHF,-,TRBV11-2,TRBJ1-6,many
TGTGCCAGCAGCAAGGCGACTAGCGGGGACTCAGATACGCAGAATTTT,CASSKATSGDSDTQNF,-,TRBV21-1,TRBJ2-3,few
TGTGCCAGCAGTTTCGGACAGTTGGGAGGATACGAGCAGTACTTC,CASSFGQLGGYEQYF,-,TRBV6-5,TRBJ2-7,few
TGTGCCAGCAGTGAAGCAGAGACCTACGAGCAGTACTTC,CASSEAETYEQYF,-,TRBV6-1,TRBJ2-7,many
TGTGCCTGGACCCTATTGTCTAGTAGCACAGATACGCAGTATTTT,CAWTLLSSSTDTQYF,-,TRBV30,TRBJ2-3,many
TGTGCCAGCCGGGCCTCAACTAATGAAAAACTGTTTTTT,CASRASTNEKLFF,-,TRBV3-1,TRBJ1-4,many
TGTGCCAGCAGCTTGCTTCTAAACACTTACTATGGCTACACCTTC,CASSLLLNTYYGYTF,-,TRBV5-6,TRBJ1-2,many
TGTGCCAGCAGGATCGACAGAAACAGGGGCACTAACACTGAAGCTTTCTTT,CASRIDRNRGTNTEAFF,TRBD1,TRBV27,TRBJ1-1,many
TGCAGTGCTGAAAGTAGCGGGAATTACAATGAGCAGTTCTTC,CSAESSGNYNEQFF,TRBD2,TRBV20-1,TRBJ2-1,many
TGCAGTGCTAGAGACCCGACTAGCGGGGGCACAGATACGCAGTATTTT,CSARDPTSGGTDTQYF,TRBD2,TRBV20-1,TRBJ2-3,-
TGTGCCAGCACCTTAACAGTAACGTATAACTATGGCTACACCTTC,CASTLTVTYNYGYTF,-,TRBV28,TRBJ1-2,many
TGCACCATTGTCCAAGGCGGCTATGGCTACACCTTC,CTIVQGGYGYTF,-,TRBV29-1,TRBJ1-2,-
TGTGCCAGCAGCCCCCAGGACAGTGGCAATCAGCCCCAGCATTTT,CASSPQDSGNQPQHF,-,TRBV6-2/TRBV6-3,TRBJ1-5,many
TGTGCCAGCAGCTCCATGACACCCTATAGCAATCAGCCCCAGCATTTT,CASSSMTPYSNQPQHF,-,TRBV28,TRBJ1-5,many
TGCAGCGTGCTAGGGGAGGCGGGTGAGCAGTTCTTC,CSVLGEAGEQFF,-,TRBV29-1,TRBJ2-1,-
TGTGCCAGCAGCCCTCCAAGGACAGGGCGAACCGGGGAGCTGTTTTTT,CASSPPRTGRTGELFF,TRBD1,TRBV11-2,TRBJ2-2,many
TGTGCCAGCAGTAGCAGGGGAATCCCTAGCAATCAGCCCCAGCATTTT,CASSSRGIPSNQPQHF,-,TRBV12-3/TRBV12-4,TRBJ1-5,many
TGTGCCAGCAGCTTCCACACAGGGGCGGGGGAGCAGTACTTC,CASSFHTGAGEQYF,-,TRBV11-2,TRBJ2-7,many
TGCAGTGCTAGGGACAGGATCATGAACACTGAAGCTTTCTTT,CSARDRIMNTEAFF,TRBD1,TRBV20-1,TRBJ1-1,many
TGTGCCAGCACGACCGGGACAGGGGGCCGGACCGGGGAGCTGTTTTTT,CASTTGTGGRTGELFF,TRBD1,TRBV19,TRBJ2-2,many
TGCGCCAGCAGCGCAGGACTAGACTACACCTTC,CASSAGLDYTF,-,TRBV5-1,TRBJ1-2,many
TGTGCCAGCAGTTTTATGGCAGGTAATCAGCCCCAGCATTTT,CASSFMAGNQPQHF,-,TRBV27,TRBJ1-5,many
TGTGCCAGCGCCCCTATCGAAAGCTCCTACAATGAGCAGTTCTTC,CASAPIESSYNEQFF,-,TRBV6-2/TRBV6-3,TRBJ2-1,many
TGTGCCAGCAGCCGGGACAGTTACTCTGGAAACACCATATATTTT,CASSRDSYSGNTIYF,TRBD1,TRBV5-5,TRBJ1-3,many